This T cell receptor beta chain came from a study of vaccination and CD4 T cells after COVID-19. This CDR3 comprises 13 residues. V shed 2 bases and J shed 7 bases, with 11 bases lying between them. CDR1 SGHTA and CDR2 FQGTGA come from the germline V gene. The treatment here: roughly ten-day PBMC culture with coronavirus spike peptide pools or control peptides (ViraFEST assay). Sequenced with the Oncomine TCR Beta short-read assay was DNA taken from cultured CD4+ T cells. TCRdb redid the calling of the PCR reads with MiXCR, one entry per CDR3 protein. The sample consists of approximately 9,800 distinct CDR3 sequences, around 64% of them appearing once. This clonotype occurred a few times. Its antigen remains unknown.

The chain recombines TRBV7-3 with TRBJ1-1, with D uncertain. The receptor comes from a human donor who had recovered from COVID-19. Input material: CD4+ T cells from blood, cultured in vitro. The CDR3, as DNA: TGTGCCAGCAGCTTATTAGAGGAGAGTGAAGCTTTCTTT. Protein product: CASSLLEESEAFF.